Sequencing of this T cell receptor beta chain was carried out in a study of T-cell reconstitution after alpha-beta-depleted transplantation in children. This clonotype has ten or more counts. TCRbeta library construction was performed incorporating unique molecular identifiers. TCRdb re-derived calls from the PCR reads in MiXCR, one entry per CDR3 protein. Among roughly 400,000 distinct CDR3 sequences listed, 20% were seen once. This CDR3 spans 13 amino acids. The germline V gene has CDR1 DFQATT and CDR2 SNEGSKA (reference sequence). This sequence was found in a human donor who donated a stem cell graft to a child with acute myeloid leukemia. This rearrangement joins TRBV20-1 to TRBJ2-1, with D maybe TRBD2 (6 bases). The material was PBMCs from the stem cell graft donor, obtained from the stem cell graft. CDR3 protein: CGARGSGHNEQFF. CDR3 nucleotide sequence: TGCGGAGCTCGGGGTAGCGGCCACAATGAGCAGTTCTTC.